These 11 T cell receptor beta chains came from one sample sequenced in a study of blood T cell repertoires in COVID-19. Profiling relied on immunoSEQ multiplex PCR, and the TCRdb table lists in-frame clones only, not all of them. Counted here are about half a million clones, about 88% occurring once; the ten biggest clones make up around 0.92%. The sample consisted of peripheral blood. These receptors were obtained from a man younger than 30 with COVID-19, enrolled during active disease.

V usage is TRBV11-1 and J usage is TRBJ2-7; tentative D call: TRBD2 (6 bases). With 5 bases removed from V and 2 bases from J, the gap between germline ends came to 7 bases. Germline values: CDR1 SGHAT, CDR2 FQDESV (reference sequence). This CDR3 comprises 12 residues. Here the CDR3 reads CASSRGTYEQYF. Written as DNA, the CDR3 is TGTGCCAGCAGCCGCGGGACCTACGAGCAGTACTTC.

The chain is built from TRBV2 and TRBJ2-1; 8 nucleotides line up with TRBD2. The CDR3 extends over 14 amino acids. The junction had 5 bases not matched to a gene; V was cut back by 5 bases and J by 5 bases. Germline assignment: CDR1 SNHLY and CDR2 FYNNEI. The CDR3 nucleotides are TGTGCCAGCAGTTCTACGGGAGGGGACAATGAGCAGTTCTTC. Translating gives CASSSTGGDNEQFF.

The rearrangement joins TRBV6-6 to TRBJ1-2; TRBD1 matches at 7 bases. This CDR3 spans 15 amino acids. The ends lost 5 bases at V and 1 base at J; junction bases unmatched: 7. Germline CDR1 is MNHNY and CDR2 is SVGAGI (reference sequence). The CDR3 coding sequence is TGTGCCAGCAGTGGCCGGGACAGATATAACTATGGCTACACCTTC. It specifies CASSGRDRYNYGYTF.

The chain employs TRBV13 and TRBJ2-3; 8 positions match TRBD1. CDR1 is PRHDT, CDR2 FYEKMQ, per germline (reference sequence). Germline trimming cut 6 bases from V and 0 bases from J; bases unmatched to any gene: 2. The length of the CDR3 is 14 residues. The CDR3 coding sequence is TGTGCCAGCAGGCGGACAGGGAGCACAGATACGCAGTATTTT. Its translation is CASRRTGSTDTQYF.

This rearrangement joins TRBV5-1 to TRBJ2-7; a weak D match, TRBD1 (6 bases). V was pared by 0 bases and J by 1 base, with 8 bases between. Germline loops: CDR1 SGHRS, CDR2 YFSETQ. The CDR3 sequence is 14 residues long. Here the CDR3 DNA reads TGCGCCAGCAGCTTGGAGGGGGAGTCCTACGAGCAGTACTTC. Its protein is CASSLEGESYEQYF.

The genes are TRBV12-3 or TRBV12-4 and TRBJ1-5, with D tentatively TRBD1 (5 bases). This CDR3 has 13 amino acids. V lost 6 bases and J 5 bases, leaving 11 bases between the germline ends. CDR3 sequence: CASSYDSHQPQHF. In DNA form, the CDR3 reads TGTGCCAGCAGCTATGACAGTCATCAGCCCCAGCATTTT.

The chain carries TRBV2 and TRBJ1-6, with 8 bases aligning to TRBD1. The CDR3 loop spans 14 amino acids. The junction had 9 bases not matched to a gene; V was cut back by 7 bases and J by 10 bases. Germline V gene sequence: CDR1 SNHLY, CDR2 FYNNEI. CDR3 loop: CASTSRTGNSPLHF. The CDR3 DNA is TGTGCCAGCACCTCCAGGACAGGGAACTCACCCCTCCACTTT.

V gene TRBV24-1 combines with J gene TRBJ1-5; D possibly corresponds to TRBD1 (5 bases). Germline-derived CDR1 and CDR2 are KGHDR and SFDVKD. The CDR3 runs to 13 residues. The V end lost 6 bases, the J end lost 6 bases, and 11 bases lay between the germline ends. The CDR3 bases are TGTGCCACCAGTTCGCAGGGCGGTCAGCCCCAGCATTTT. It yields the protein CATSSQGGQPQHF.

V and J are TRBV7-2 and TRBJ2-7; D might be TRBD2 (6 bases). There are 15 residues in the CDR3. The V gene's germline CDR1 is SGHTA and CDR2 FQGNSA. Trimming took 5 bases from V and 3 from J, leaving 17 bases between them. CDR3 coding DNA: TGTGCCAGCAGCGGCTGGGACTCTTCCCTCTACGAGCAGTACTTC. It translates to CASSGWDSSLYEQYF.

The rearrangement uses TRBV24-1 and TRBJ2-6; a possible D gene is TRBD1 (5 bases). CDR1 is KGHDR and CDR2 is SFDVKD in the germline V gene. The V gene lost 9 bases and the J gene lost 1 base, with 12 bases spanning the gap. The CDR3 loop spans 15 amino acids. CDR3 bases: TGTGCCACCGGCCCGGCAGGGTCTGGGGCCAACGTCCTGACTTTC. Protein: CATGPAGSGANVLTF.

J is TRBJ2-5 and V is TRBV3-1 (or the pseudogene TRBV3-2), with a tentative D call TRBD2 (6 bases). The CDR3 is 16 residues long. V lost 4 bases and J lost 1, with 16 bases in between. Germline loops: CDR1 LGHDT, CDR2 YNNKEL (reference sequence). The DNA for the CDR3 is TGTGCCAGCAGCCCCGGGAGAGGTAGCGGCCAAGAGACCCAGTACTTC. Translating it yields CASSPGRGSGQETQYF.